A selection of T cell receptor beta chains follows, all from one sample in a study of Ad26.COV2.S vaccination and SARS-CoV-2 variants. Profiling relied on immunoSEQ multiplex PCR, and the TCRdb table lists in-frame clones only, not all of them. The data show about 320,000 clones, with around 81% seen just once and around 2% held by the top ten. Here the sequenced sample was peripheral blood, taken in a trial of Ad26.COV2.S vaccine versus placebo. These receptors were collected from a person aged 18-65 years who received the Ad26.COV2.S COVID-19 vaccine or a placebo. Each CDR3 is given with its conserved first and last residue.

CDR3 length,V gene,CDR3 protein
13,TRBV12-3/TRBV12-4,CASREGQGQEAFF
11,TRBV2,CASSPSAEAFF
15,TRBV19,CASSIARMNTGELFF
15,TRBV7-9,CASSLSLTGDKGYTF
14,TRBV10-1,CASSVAGGYNEQFF
16,TRBV5-8,CASSGGRGAGRETQYF
14,TRBV9,CASSVDSSGNTIYF
14,TRBV5-6,CASSLWGGRYEQYF
16,TRBV5-4,CASRPRAGGYTGELFF
15,TRBV3-1/TRBV3-2,CASSQRTGGGETQYF
14,TRBV19,CASSMREMNTEAFF
16,TRBV14,CASSQDTTGIGEKLFF
14,TRBV4-1,CASSQVGSEGVYTF
14,TRBV2,CASAGSHDRGPQHF
13,TRBV18,CASSAGQDYGYTF
14,TRBV5-1,CASSFQGAVGEAFF
13,TRBV4-1,CASSRIGSTEQYF
17,TRBV19,CASRRAGGISGANVLTF
13,TRBV30,CAWSVLRRDTQYF
14,TRBV5-1,CASSFEGNTGELFF
12,TRBV28,CASRRDSPPLHF
13,TRBV11-3,CASSLSGSYEQYF
13,TRBV28,CASSLRQMLELFF
13,TRBV28,CASSLPGQGAAFF
15,TRBV27,CASSSTQQGARTQYF